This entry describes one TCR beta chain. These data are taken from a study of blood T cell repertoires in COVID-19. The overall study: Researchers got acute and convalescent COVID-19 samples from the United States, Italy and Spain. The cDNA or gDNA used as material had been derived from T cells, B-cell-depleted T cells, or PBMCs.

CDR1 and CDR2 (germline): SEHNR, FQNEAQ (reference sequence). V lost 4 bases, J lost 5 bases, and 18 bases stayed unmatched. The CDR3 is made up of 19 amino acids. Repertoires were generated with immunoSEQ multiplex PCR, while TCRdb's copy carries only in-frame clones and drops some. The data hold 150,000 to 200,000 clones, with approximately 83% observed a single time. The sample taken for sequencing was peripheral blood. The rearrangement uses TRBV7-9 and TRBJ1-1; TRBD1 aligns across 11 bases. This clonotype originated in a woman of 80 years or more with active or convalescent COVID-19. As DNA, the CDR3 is TGTGCCAGCAGCTCAACCGGGGCCGGGACAGGGGGGCGTTGGACTGAAGCTTTCTTT. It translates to CASSSTGAGTGGRWTEAFF.